This TCR beta chain appears in the sequencing data of a study of T cells in Graves' hyperthyroidism and ophthalmopathy. Using RNA transcripts as the source, TCR beta CDR3 regions were amplified. The TCR CDR3 was amplified in a first-round RT-PCR using the HTBI primer set. TCRdb ran MiXCR on the multiplex PCR reads and lists one entry per CDR3 protein. The profile covers roughly 420,000 distinct CDR3 sequences, with around 14% appearing a single time and 11% to 15% taken by the ten largest. Trimming left V 1 base short and J 1 base short, with 13 bases between. This CDR3 comprises 15 residues. Germline CDR1 is SQVTM and CDR2 is ANQGSEA.

This receptor was obtained from a woman aged 18-30 years with Graves' hyperthyroidism. Sequenced sample: blood. The genes are TRBV29-1 and TRBJ2-5, with unresolved D. CDR3 in DNA: TGCAGCGTTGAAGGTCCCCCTGGGGTCCAAGAGACCCAGTACTTC. Protein sequence: CSVEGPPGVQETQYF.